A selection of T cell receptor beta chains follows, all from one sample in a study of patients and donors after allogeneic stem cell transplantation. TCRdb ran MiXCR on the RT-PCR reads and lists one entry per CDR3 protein. In the table there are roughly 250,000 distinct CDR3 sequences, about 14% of which are singletons. Sequencing was done on a sample of blood, either unsorted or a sorted T cell fraction (not recorded which). Receptors originate from a human donor who was either an allogeneic HSCT recipient or a stem cell or donor lymphocyte infusion donor (not recorded which). It is not recorded whose cells these are; they may come from a transplant donor. Each CDR3 is given with its conserved first and last residue. Each record gives: J gene, CDR3 length, V gene, CDR3 protein.

>TRBJ1-3|13|TRBV4-3
CASSQDRGNTIYF
>TRBJ1-5|15|TRBV6-2/TRBV6-3
CASAINEGAGQPQHF
>TRBJ1-1|15|TRBV7-9
CASSRGREVNTEAFF
>TRBJ1-5|19|TRBV24-1
CATSDSGRTGQWVNQPQHF
>TRBJ2-2|14|TRBV5-1
CASKLAGNTGELFF
>TRBJ1-1|12|TRBV29-1
CSVVLGTTEAFF
>TRBJ2-5|17|TRBV2
CASRPPAGGGGQETQYF
>TRBJ2-2|20|TRBV11-2
CASSLWQGLAGGLGTGELFF
>TRBJ2-1|15|TRBV2
CASSAGQSSYNEQFF
>TRBJ2-1|14|TRBV7-2
CASSFDSSYNEQFF
>TRBJ2-7|15|TRBV28
CASSLSGTLSYEQYF
>TRBJ2-1|13|TRBV6-6
CASSRDRGDEQFF
>TRBJ2-2|12|TRBV12-3/TRBV12-4
CASSSITGELFF
>TRBJ1-1|13|TRBV5-1
CASTRDLNTEAFF
>TRBJ1-5|12|TRBV25-1
CASNQGDQPQHF